The 21 T cell receptor beta chains below come from one sample, sequenced in a study of cytomegalovirus exposure and HLA in healthy donors. The PCR employed 60 Vbeta primers together with 13 Jbeta primers. Data came from immunoSEQ multiplex PCR; TCRdb stores just in-frame clones and leaves some out. The data show some 130,000 clones, with roughly four fifths seen just once and under 2.5% held by the top ten. Material for sequencing was PBMCs. The receptors shown here come from a man aged 30 to 39 in good health and CMV-seronegative.

V is TRBV5-1 and J is TRBJ2-1, with 14 bases that match TRBD2. Germline V CDR1 and CDR2: SGHRS, YFSETQ. The CDR3 is made up of 17 amino acids. The junction had 9 bases not matched to a gene; V was cut back by 3 bases and J by 7 bases. This chain's CDR3 is CASSWAPGLAGENEQFF. CDR3 coding DNA: TGCGCCAGCAGCTGGGCCCCGGGACTAGCGGGAGAGAATGAGCAGTTCTTC.

V is TRBV25-1 and J is TRBJ1-2, with TRBD1 matching over 8 bases. Germline V lookup: CDR1 MGHDK, CDR2 SYGVNS. The junction had 6 bases not matched to a gene; V was cut back by 3 bases and J by 0 bases. CDR3 length: 16 residues. The CDR3 is CASSDMTGVTNYGYTF. For the CDR3, the DNA is TGTGCCAGCAGTGACATGACAGGGGTAACTAACTATGGCTACACCTTC.

The gene calls are TRBV15 and TRBJ1-1, with D hard to call. The V end was cut by 3 bases, the J end by 3 bases, with 11 bases between. The germline V gene has CDR1 LNHNV and CDR2 YYDKDF (reference sequence). This CDR3 is 14 amino acids long. CDR3 sequence reads: CATSSGVGYTEAFF. In nucleotides, the CDR3 is TGTGCCACCAGCAGCGGGGTGGGGTACACTGAAGCTTTCTTT.

The rearrangement joins TRBV5-1 to TRBJ1-2; a weak D match, TRBD1 (6 bases). V was trimmed by 0 bases and J by 4 bases, leaving 13 bases between them. Germline assignment: CDR1 SGHRS and CDR2 YFSETQ. The CDR3 covers 15 residues. In nucleotides, the CDR3 is TGCGCCAGCAGCTTGGGGTGGGGGCACGTCTATGGCTACACCTTC. Protein: CASSLGWGHVYGYTF.

The chain combines TRBV5-1 with TRBJ1-5; 7 nucleotides agree with TRBD1. V shed 4 bases, J shed 6 bases, and the junction held 7 bases outside the gene matches. Germline loops: CDR1 SGHRS, CDR2 YFSETQ. The CDR3 loop spans 14 amino acids. The CDR3 loop is CASSRDREGQPQHF. The CDR3 region has the DNA TGCGCCAGCAGCCGAGACAGGGAAGGTCAGCCCCAGCATTTT.

This clone has just one count. This chain uses TRBV7-3 with TRBJ2-2, with 11 bases lining up with TRBD2. Germline CDR1 and CDR2: SGHTA and FQGTGA. V lost 2 bases to trimming and J lost 7 bases; unmatched junction nucleotides: 0. This CDR3 is built from 14 residues. The chain's CDR3 is CASSLGTSGGELFF. CDR3 DNA sequence: TGTGCCAGCAGCTTAGGGACTAGCGGCGGGGAGCTGTTTTTT.

The rearrangement links TRBV19 to TRBJ2-7, with TRBD1 identical over 9 bases. The V and J ends lost 5 bases and 5 bases, in that order; junction bases with no gene match: 4. The CDR3 is made up of 13 amino acids. CDR1 LNHDA and CDR2 SQIVND come from the germline V gene (reference sequence). CDR3 sequence reads: CASSPRTGDEQYF. CDR3 in DNA: TGTGCCAGTAGTCCCCGGACAGGGGACGAGCAGTACTTC.

The sample holds many counts of this clone. V usage is TRBV5-4 and J usage is TRBJ1-2, with 10 bases aligning to TRBD1. CDR1 and CDR2 from the germline V gene are SGHNT and YYREEE (reference sequence). The CDR3 runs to 16 residues. V lost 1 base, J lost 6 bases, and 9 bases stayed unmatched. The CDR3 DNA reads as TGTGCCAGCAGCTTGCGTGGAGGGGGACAGGGGAATGGCTACACCTTC. Translating it yields CASSLRGGGQGNGYTF.

The CDR3 here is CASSLLAGRDRNTGELFF. The CDR3 DNA reads as TGTGCCAGCAGCCTCCTAGCGGGAAGGGATCGGAACACCGGGGAGCTGTTTTTT. The chain links TRBV7-3 to TRBJ2-2; 9 bases match TRBD2. The CDR3 has 18 residues. Germline V CDR1 and CDR2: SGHTA, FQGTGA. V lost 5 bases to trimming and J lost 1 base; unmatched junction nucleotides: 11.

In this sample, this clone turned up a few times. This chain joins TRBV4-1 and TRBJ2-3; TRBD1 is a possible D gene (6 bases). Germline V gene data show CDR1 as MGHRA and CDR2 as YSYEKL. This CDR3 has 15 residues. Trimming took off 0 bases at V and 1 base at J, with 8 bases between the two ends. The DNA for the CDR3 is TGCGCCAGCAGCCAAGAACACAGGGGCACAGATACGCAGTATTTT. Its protein product is CASSQEHRGTDTQYF.

The rearrangement uses TRBV19 and TRBJ2-5; 14 bases line up with TRBD2. The CDR3 loop spans 16 amino acids. The ends lost 6 bases at V and 5 bases at J; junction bases unmatched: 8. Germline CDR1 reads LNHDA; CDR2 reads SQIVND (reference sequence). The DNA of the CDR3 is TGTGCCAGTAGCCTGACTAGCGGGAGGGCCTGGGAGACCCAGTACTTC. This gives the protein CASSLTSGRAWETQYF.

The DNA of the CDR3 is TGTGCCAGCAGCCCCCACCAGGGGATCAATGAGCAGTTCTTC. Its translation: CASSPHQGINEQFF. The chain combines TRBV7-3 with TRBJ2-1; a weak D match, TRBD1 (6 bases). Germline values: CDR1 SGHTA, CDR2 FQGTGA. The CDR3 totals 14 residues. With 5 bases removed from V and 6 bases from J, the gap between germline ends came to 14 bases.

This chain links TRBV29-1 with TRBJ2-5; D possibly corresponds to TRBD1 (5 bases). The CDR3 extends over 15 amino acids. Deletions cut 0 bases from V and 2 bases from J, with 13 bases between. Germline V CDR1 and CDR2: SQVTM, ANQGSEA. This CDR3 reads CSVEDWQGGQETQYF. The CDR3 DNA reads as TGCAGCGTTGAAGATTGGCAGGGTGGGCAAGAGACCCAGTACTTC.

This clone was counted a few times. This chain uses TRBV27 with TRBJ1-5, with D unresolved. Germline loops: CDR1 MNHEY, CDR2 SMNVEV (reference sequence). Trimming cost V 5 bases and J 0 bases, with 11 bases left between them. This CDR3 spans 15 amino acids. The CDR3 is CASSTEGYSNQPQHF. The CDR3 DNA follows: TGTGCCAGCAGTACCGAGGGCTATAGCAATCAGCCCCAGCATTTT.

The V call is TRBV5-1, the J call TRBJ2-3; D is unresolved. Per the germline V gene, CDR1 is SGHRS and CDR2 is YFSETQ. V lost 0 bases and J 7 bases, leaving 3 bases between the germline ends. This CDR3 comprises 11 residues. CDR3 residues: CASSLDNTQYF. In DNA, the CDR3 is TGCGCCAGCAGCTTGGACAATACGCAGTATTTT.

The chain uses TRBV6-5 and TRBJ2-7; 10 bases map to TRBD2. Germline V gives CDR1 MNHEY, CDR2 SVGAGI. With 6 bases clipped from V and 3 bases from J, the junction kept 5 bases outside the gene matches. This CDR3 is built from 14 residues. CDR3 protein: CASRRTSGHYEQYF. The CDR3 region has the DNA TGTGCCAGCAGGCGGACTAGCGGACACTACGAGCAGTACTTC.

The CDR3 region is CAISESGAGQGVHEQYF. The CDR3 DNA reads as TGTGCCATCAGTGAGTCCGGGGCGGGACAGGGGGTCCACGAGCAGTACTTC. The chain couples TRBV10-3 to TRBJ2-7; 11 bases fit TRBD1. The CDR3 is 17 amino acids. Per the germline V gene, CDR1 is ENHRY and CDR2 is SYGVKD. With V trimmed by 0 bases and J by 5 bases, 9 bases remained unmatched.

The chain links TRBV29-1 to TRBJ2-6, with D unclear. V was shortened by 4 bases and J by 0 bases, with 10 bases between the two germline ends. Germline CDR1 SQVTM, CDR2 ANQGSEA. The CDR3 extends over 15 amino acids. DNA of the CDR3: TGCAGCGTTGGAGAGAGACTCTCTGGGGCCAACGTCCTGACTTTC. Its protein is CSVGERLSGANVLTF. Variable domain in full (rest from reference TRBV29-1 and TRBJ2-6): SAVISQKPSRDICQRGTSLTIQCQVDSQVTMMFWYRQQPGQSLTLIATANQGSEATYESGFVIDKFPISRPNLTFSTLTVSNMSPEDSSIYLCSVGERLSGANVLTFGAGSRLTVL.

The genes are TRBV6-1 and TRBJ1-3, with D maybe TRBD1 (6 bases). V dropped 7 bases and J dropped 0 bases, with 10 bases sitting between them. Germline CDR1 reads MNHNS; CDR2 reads SASEGT. The CDR3 is 14 amino acids. In DNA, the CDR3 is TGTGCCAGCAACACAGGGATCTCTGGAAACACCATATATTTT. This encodes CASNTGISGNTIYF.

This chain uses TRBV27 with TRBJ1-5, with D perhaps TRBD1 (6 bases). This CDR3 contains 15 residues. The V end lost 6 bases, the J end lost 6 bases, and 18 bases lay between the germline ends. Germline-derived CDR1 and CDR2 are MNHEY and SMNVEV (reference sequence). CDR3 residues: CASRLDSGGGQPQHF. In nucleotides, the CDR3 is TGTGCCAGCAGACTCGACAGCGGGGGCGGTCAGCCCCAGCATTTT.

V is TRBV5-1 and J is TRBJ2-7; D perhaps matches TRBD1 (5 bases). V lost 0 bases to trimming and J lost 3 bases, with 13 bases between them. Germline V gene sequence: CDR1 SGHRS, CDR2 YFSETQ. CDR3 length equals 15 residues. CDR3 loop: CASSLESQGGYEQYF. The CDR3 DNA sequence: TGCGCCAGCAGCTTGGAGTCGCAGGGTGGCTACGAGCAGTACTTC.